This T cell receptor beta chain was sequenced in a study of blood T cell repertoires in COVID-19. For the study at large: Samples came from the United States, Italy and Spain, spanning acute and convalescent COVID-19. Sources were T cells, B-cell-depleted T cells, or PBMCs; the material itself was cDNA or gDNA.

The germline gives CDR1 SGHRS, CDR2 YFSETQ. This CDR3 contains 15 residues. With 0 bases clipped from V and 2 bases from J, the junction kept 0 bases outside the gene matches. Methods used by the authors: Reference gene primer amplification in the assay estimated nucleated cell counts. TCRdb's copy holds only in-frame clones and misses some; the assay was immunoSEQ multiplex PCR. D and trimming were read from the DNA, whereas the V and J calls and clone size are those reported in that table. Altogether tens of thousands of clones are present, 90% to 95% being singletons, with the ten largest covering roughly 36%.

This chain uses TRBV5-1 with TRBJ2-5; 11 positions agree with TRBD2. Specimen: peripheral blood. The TCR comes from a man between 60 and 75 years old with active or convalescent COVID-19. The DNA of the CDR3 is TGCGCCAGCAGCTTGGGACTAGCGGGGCAAGAGACCCAGTACTTC. Its translation is CASSLGLAGQETQYF.